Included here is one TCR beta chain sequence, with context. These data belong to a study of human T cells and chemical hapten exposure. At the level of the study: Enrolled patients were predominantly female and had alopecia areata, totalis or universalis.

After removal of 5 bases from V and 0 bases from J, the junction contained 3 bases not matched to a gene. The CDR3 sequence is 16 residues long. Germline V lookup: CDR1 SGDLS, CDR2 YYNGEE. Time point meaning: patch test 1, 2 weeks after DPC sensitization. The sample's treatment: therapeutic diphenylcyclopropenone sensitization with weekly scalp DPC. The study enrolled 18 to 70-year-old alopecia patients suitable for DPC. TCRdb processed the RACE reads anew with MiXCR; each CDR3 protein has one entry. Among roughly 380,000 distinct CDR3 sequences listed, 4.8% were seen once. The TCR comes from a woman aged 50 to 60 with alopecia areata. Some clones in this sample may be carry-over from other donors' samples. The specimen was whole blood, collected in connection with sensitization to the hapten diphenylcyclopropenone (DPC). The chain has TRBV9 and TRBJ2-3; 13 bases line up with TRBD2. The CDR3 reads CASRRTSGGSTDTQYF. CDR3 DNA: TGTGCCAGCAGACGGACTAGCGGGGGAAGCACAGATACGCAGTATTTT.